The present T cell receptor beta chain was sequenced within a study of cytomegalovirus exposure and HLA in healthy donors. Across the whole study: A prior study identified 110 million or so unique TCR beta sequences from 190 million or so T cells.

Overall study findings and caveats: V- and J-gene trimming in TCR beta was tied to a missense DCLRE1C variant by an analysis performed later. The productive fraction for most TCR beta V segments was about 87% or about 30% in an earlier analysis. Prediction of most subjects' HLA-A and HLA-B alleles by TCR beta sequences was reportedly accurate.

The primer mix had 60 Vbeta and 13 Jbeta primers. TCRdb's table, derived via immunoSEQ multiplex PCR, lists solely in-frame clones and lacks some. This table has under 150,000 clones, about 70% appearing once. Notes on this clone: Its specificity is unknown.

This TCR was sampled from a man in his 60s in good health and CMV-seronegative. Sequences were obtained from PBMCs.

The CDR3 sequence is CASNELAGEQFF. CDR3 nucleotide sequence: TGTGCCAGCAACGAACTAGCAGGTGAGCAGTTCTTC. V is TRBV9 and J is TRBJ2-1; weak D call: TRBD2 (6 bases). The CDR3 is made up of 12 amino acids. V was clipped by 6 bases and J by 9 bases, with 13 bases between them. Germline V gene lookup returns CDR1 SGDLS and CDR2 YYNGEE.